The 14 T cell receptor beta chains below come from one sample, sequenced in a study of blood T cell repertoires in COVID-19. TCRdb's table, derived via immunoSEQ multiplex PCR, lists solely in-frame clones and lacks some. This sample yields under 200,000 clones, of which around four fifths are seen a single time; around 6.5% belongs to the top ten. Material for sequencing was peripheral blood. Every receptor here comes from a woman aged 40 to 50 with acute or convalescent COVID-19.

The rearrangement uses TRBV7-3 and TRBJ1-2; 8 nucleotides agree with TRBD1. The germline CDR1 and CDR2 sequences are SGHTA and FQGTGA. The CDR3 consists of 13 residues. V shed 5 bases, J shed 7 bases, and the junction held 6 bases outside the gene matches. The CDR3 nucleotides read TGTGCCAGCAGCCAAACAGGGGGTAGTGGCTACACCTTC. This codes for CASSQTGGSGYTF.

V gene TRBV28 combines with J gene TRBJ1-2; no definite D call. The V end was cut by 3 bases, the J end by 3 bases, with 8 bases between. CDR3 length: 13 amino acids. Germline V gene sequence: CDR1 MDHEN, CDR2 SYDVKM. CDR3 in DNA: TGTGCCAGCAGTTTCCCCGGGGACTATGGCTACACCTTC. This sequence encodes CASSFPGDYGYTF.

The chain is built from TRBV19 and TRBJ1-1; 8 bases fit TRBD1. CDR1 LNHDA and CDR2 SQIVND come from the germline V gene (reference sequence). The junction had 1 base not matched to a gene; V was cut back by 4 bases and J by 0 bases. This CDR3 is built from 14 residues. In nucleotides, the CDR3 is TGTGCCAGTAGTAGACAGGGGATGAACACTGAAGCTTTCTTT. Translating gives CASSRQGMNTEAFF.

The chain couples TRBV5-1 to TRBJ2-2; a weak D match, TRBD2 (6 bases). The CDR3 length is 18 residues. Germline V CDR1 and CDR2: SGHRS, YFSETQ. Trimming shortened V by 4 bases and J by 2 bases, and 21 bases separated the two germline ends. CDR3 sequence: CASSPTVRLRDNTGELFF. DNA of the CDR3: TGCGCCAGCAGCCCTACAGTGCGGTTGCGGGATAACACCGGGGAGCTGTTTTTT.

The rearrangement joins TRBV5-1 to TRBJ2-7; possibly TRBD1 for D (6 bases). The length of the CDR3 is 11 residues. V was cut by 10 bases and J by 3 bases, with 11 bases left in between. Germline V gives CDR1 SGHRS, CDR2 YFSETQ. DNA of the CDR3: TGCGCCTCGTCGGACAGCTACGAGCAGTACTTC. Amino acid sequence: CASSDSYEQYF.

This sequence joins TRBV15 and TRBJ2-3; D is perhaps TRBD2 (5 bases). Trimming took 0 bases from V and 5 from J, leaving 12 bases between them. CDR1 is LNHNV, CDR2 YYDKDF, per germline (reference sequence). The CDR3 has 15 amino acids. CDR3 DNA sequence: TGTGCCACCAGCAGAGATGGAGGTAGATTAGATACGCAGTATTTT. Amino acid sequence: CATSRDGGRLDTQYF.

The chain has TRBV28 and TRBJ2-3; 11 nucleotides line up with TRBD2. J gave up 7 bases and V 10 bases, and 16 bases lay outside the gene matches. Germline CDR1 is MDHEN and CDR2 is SYDVKM. The CDR3 runs 16 residues. The CDR3 loop is CATQPNPGLAAYTQYF. CDR3 coding DNA: TGTGCCACCCAACCAAATCCGGGACTAGCGGCGTATACGCAGTATTTT.

The V call is TRBV6-1, the J call TRBJ2-5; 9 bases line up with TRBD1. CDR1 and CDR2 (germline): MNHNS, SASEGT. CDR3 length: 16 residues. V shed 4 bases and J 4 bases; nucleotides not matched to a gene: 10. The CDR3 sequence: CASSASRTGAGETQYF. As DNA, the CDR3 is TGTGCCAGCAGTGCAAGCAGGACAGGGGCAGGAGAGACCCAGTACTTC.

This clone appeared once. This rearrangement joins TRBV11-3 to TRBJ2-7, with a possible D match to TRBD2 (5 bases). This CDR3 comprises 13 residues. Germline assignment: CDR1 SGHNT and CDR2 YENEEA. The ends were cut back, 4 bases at V and 3 bases at J, with 10 bases in the middle. CDR3 residues: CASSSRDGYEQYF. The CDR3 DNA sequence: TGTGCCAGCAGCTCCCGGGATGGCTACGAGCAGTACTTC.

In nucleotides, the CDR3 is TGTGCCAGCAGCCAACCCAAAGTGGGACTAGCGGGGGGCGGGGCTTCAGATACGCAGTATTTT. Translated: CASSQPKVGLAGGGASDTQYF. The chain carries TRBV4-2 and TRBJ2-3, with 15 bases matching TRBD2. CDR3 size: 21 residues. Per germline, CDR1 LGHNA and CDR2 YNFKEQ. Trimming at V came to 2 bases and at J to 4 bases, leaving 16 bases not matched to a gene.

The chain has TRBV5-1 and TRBJ2-1; D remains ambiguous. V lost 0 bases and J lost 8, with 6 bases in between. This CDR3 spans 12 amino acids. CDR1 and CDR2 (germline): SGHRS, YFSETQ. The CDR3 DNA follows: TGCGCCAGCAGCTTGGAGCGACATGAGCAGTTCTTC. The encoded protein is CASSLERHEQFF.

V gene TRBV29-1 combines with J gene TRBJ2-5; the match to TRBD2 covers 13 bases. The CDR3 extends over 16 amino acids. Germline-derived CDR1 and CDR2 are SQVTM and ANQGSEA. The junction had 9 bases not matched to a gene; V was cut back by 3 bases and J by 5 bases. The CDR3 DNA reads TGCAGCGTTGATCGTTCTGGGACTAGCGGGATCGAGACCCAGTACTTC. Translated, it gives CSVDRSGTSGIETQYF. Based on the CDR3 plus reference TRBV29-1 and TRBJ2-5, the full variable domain is SAVISQKPSRDICQRGTSLTIQCQVDSQVTMMFWYRQQPGQSLTLIATANQGSEATYESGFVIDKFPISRPNLTFSTLTVSNMSPEDSSIYLCSVDRSGTSGIETQYFGPGTRLLVL.

This chain links TRBV18 with TRBJ1-1; 7 bases are a match to TRBD1. CDR3 length equals 15 residues. Germline loops: CDR1 KGHSH, CDR2 LQKENI. V was clipped by 4 bases and J by 1 base; unmatched bases: 6. CDR3 protein: CASSLPGTANTEAFF. The DNA of the CDR3 is TGTGCCAGCTCACTACCCGGGACAGCGAACACTGAAGCTTTCTTT.

The chain links TRBV9 to TRBJ1-6; tentative D call: TRBD1 (6 bases). Germline V CDR1 and CDR2: SGDLS, YYNGEE. The CDR3 consists of 15 residues. V was pared by 0 bases and J by 14 bases, with 18 bases between. The CDR3 nucleotides read TGTGCCAGCAGCGTAGGGGGCACAGGGAGAGTAACCCTCCACTTT. As protein: CASSVGGTGRVTLHF.